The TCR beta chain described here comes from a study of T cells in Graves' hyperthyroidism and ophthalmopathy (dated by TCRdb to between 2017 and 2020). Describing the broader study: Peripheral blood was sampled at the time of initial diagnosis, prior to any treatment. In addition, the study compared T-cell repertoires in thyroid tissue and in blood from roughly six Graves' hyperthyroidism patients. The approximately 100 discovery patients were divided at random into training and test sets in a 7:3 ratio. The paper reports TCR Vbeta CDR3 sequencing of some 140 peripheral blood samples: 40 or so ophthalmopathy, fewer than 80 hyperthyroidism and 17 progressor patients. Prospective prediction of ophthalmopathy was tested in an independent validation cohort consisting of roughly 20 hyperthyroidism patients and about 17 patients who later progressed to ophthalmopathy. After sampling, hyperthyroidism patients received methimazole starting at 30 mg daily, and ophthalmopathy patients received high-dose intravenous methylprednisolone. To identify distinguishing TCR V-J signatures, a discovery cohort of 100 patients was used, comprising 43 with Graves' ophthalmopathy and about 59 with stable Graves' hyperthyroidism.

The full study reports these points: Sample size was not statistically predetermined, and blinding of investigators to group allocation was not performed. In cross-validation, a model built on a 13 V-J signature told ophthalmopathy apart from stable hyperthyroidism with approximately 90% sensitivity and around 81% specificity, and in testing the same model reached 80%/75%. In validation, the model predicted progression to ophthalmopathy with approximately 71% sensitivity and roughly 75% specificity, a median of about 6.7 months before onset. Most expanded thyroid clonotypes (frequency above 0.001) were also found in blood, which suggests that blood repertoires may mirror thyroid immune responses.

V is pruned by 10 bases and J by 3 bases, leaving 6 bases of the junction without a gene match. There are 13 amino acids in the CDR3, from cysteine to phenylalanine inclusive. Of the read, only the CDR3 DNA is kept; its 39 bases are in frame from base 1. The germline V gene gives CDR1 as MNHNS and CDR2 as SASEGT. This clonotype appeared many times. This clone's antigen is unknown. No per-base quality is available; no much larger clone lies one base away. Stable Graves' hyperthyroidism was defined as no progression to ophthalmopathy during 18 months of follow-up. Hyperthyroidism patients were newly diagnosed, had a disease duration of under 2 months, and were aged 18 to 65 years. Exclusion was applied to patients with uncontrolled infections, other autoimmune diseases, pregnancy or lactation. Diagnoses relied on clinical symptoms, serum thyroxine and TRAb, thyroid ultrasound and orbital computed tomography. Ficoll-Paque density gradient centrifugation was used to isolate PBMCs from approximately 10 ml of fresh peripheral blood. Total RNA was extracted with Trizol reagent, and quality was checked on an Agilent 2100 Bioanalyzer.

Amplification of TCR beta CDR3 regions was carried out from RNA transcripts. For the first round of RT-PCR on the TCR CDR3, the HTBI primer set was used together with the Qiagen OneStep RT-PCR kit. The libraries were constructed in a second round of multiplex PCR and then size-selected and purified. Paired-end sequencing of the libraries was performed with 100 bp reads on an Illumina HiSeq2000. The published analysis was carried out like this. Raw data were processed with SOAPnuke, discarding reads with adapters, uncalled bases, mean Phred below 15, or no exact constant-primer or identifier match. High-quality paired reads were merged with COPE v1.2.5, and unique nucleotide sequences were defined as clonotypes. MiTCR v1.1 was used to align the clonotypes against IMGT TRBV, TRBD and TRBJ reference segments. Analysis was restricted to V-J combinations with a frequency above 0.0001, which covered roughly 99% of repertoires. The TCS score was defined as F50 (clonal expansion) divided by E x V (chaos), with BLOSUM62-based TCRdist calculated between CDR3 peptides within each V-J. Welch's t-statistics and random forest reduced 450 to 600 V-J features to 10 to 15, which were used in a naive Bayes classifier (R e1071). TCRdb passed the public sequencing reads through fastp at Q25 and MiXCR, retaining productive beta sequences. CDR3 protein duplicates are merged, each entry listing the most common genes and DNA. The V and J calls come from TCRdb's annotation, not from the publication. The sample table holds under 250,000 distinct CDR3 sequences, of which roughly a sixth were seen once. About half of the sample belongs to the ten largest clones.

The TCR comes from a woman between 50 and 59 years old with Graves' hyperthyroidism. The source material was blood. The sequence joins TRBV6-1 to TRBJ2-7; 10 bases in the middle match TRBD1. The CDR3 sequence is CATDRDRGYEQYF. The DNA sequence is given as TGTGCCACCGACCGGGACAGGGGCTACGAGCAGTACTTC.